This T cell receptor beta chain was observed in a study of CD8+ T cells in alopecia areata. As the sequencing template, cDNA was produced by extracting RNA and reverse transcribing it. Using immunoSEQ multiplex PCR, the repertoire was profiled, and TCRdb retains in-frame clones only, with some absent. The sample has around 250,000 clones; roughly two thirds are singletons. The CDR3 extends over 14 amino acids. Germline trimming cut 4 bases from V and 0 bases from J; bases unmatched to any gene: 1. Germline V gives CDR1 MGHDK, CDR2 SYGVNS. The TCR comes from a human donor with alopecia areata. Material: CD4+ T cells sorted from blood, obtained at week 0. The rearrangement joins TRBV25-1 to TRBJ1-1; 8 bases match TRBD1. This chain's CDR3 is CASSGTGMNTEAFF. The CDR3 DNA reads TGTGCCAGCAGTGGGACAGGGATGAACACTGAAGCTTTCTTT.